These 5 T cell receptor beta chains came from one sample sequenced in a study of blood T cell repertoires in COVID-19 (dated by TCRdb to the early 2020s). Library construction relied on the immunoSEQ multiplex PCR assay. Here the immuneACCESS table is served through TCRdb, limited to in-frame sequences with V and J called. Missing clones are a known gap in these copies; in checked studies unresolved V genes cover under half, and the rest lacks a known reason. The table for this sample lists 300,000 to 450,000 clones; 70% to 90% of them were counted only once. In total, the top ten clones hold 1% to 1.5% of the sample. Source material: PBMCs or T cells enriched from blood (not recorded which). These receptors all come from a young man who had recovered from COVID-19.

The gene calls are TRBV11-2 and TRBJ1-2, with 8 bases lining up with TRBD1. Trimming at V came to 0 bases and at J to 4 bases, leaving 4 bases not matched to a gene. Germline V gene lookup returns CDR1 SGHAT and CDR2 FQNNGV. CDR3 size: 15 residues. CDR3 DNA sequence: TGTGCCAGCAGCTTAGATCCAACAGGGGGCTATGGCTACACCTTC. This encodes CASSLDPTGGYGYTF.

This clone was observed a single time. The chain couples TRBV27 to TRBJ2-7; 8 bases match TRBD2. This CDR3 has 16 amino acids. Germline trimming cut 0 bases from V and 1 base from J; bases unmatched to any gene: 5. The V gene's germline CDR1 is MNHEY and CDR2 SMNVEV (reference sequence). The CDR3: CASSLSFSGTSYEQYF. In DNA, the CDR3 is TGTGCCAGCAGTTTATCGTTTAGCGGGACGTCCTACGAGCAGTACTTC.

The chain employs TRBV5-1 and TRBJ2-7, with D possibly being TRBD1 (5 bases). V was shortened by 4 bases and J by 6 bases, with 11 bases between the two germline ends. The germline CDR1 and CDR2 sequences are SGHRS and YFSETQ. The CDR3 is made up of 12 amino acids. In DNA form, the CDR3 reads TGCGCCAGCAGCGAGCAGGGCGGCGAGCAGTACTTC. Translated, it gives CASSEQGGEQYF.

The genes are TRBV19 and TRBJ1-3; 8 nucleotides line up with TRBD1. The V gene's germline CDR1 is LNHDA and CDR2 SQIVND (reference sequence). This CDR3 region has 17 residues. The J segment lost 0 bases and the V segment lost 3 bases, leaving 7 bases of the junction unmatched. The CDR3: CASSMWTGRSSGNTIYF. Here the CDR3 DNA reads TGTGCCAGTAGTATGTGGACAGGGCGAAGCTCTGGAAACACCATATATTTT.

The CDR3 DNA reads TGTGCCAGTATCCGACAGGGAATGAACACTGAAGCTTTCTTT. It encodes CASIRQGMNTEAFF. The chain carries TRBV5-6 and TRBJ1-1, with TRBD1 identical over 7 bases. The CDR3 is 14 amino acids. The germline V gene encodes CDR1 SGHDT and CDR2 YYEEEE. After removal of 8 bases from V and 0 bases from J, the junction contained 7 bases not matched to a gene.